What follows are 22 T cell receptor beta chains derived from one specimen sequenced in a study of shared clonotypes between healthy human individuals. Some clones are missing from TCRdb's copy, which holds only in-frame ones; the method was immunoSEQ multiplex PCR. The sample includes 1,400,000 or so clones, 97% to 99% seen only once; the top ten take about 0.35%. The specimen sequenced was naive CD4+ T cells sorted from blood. This sample's subset: CD45RA+ positively selected. Source of these receptors: a man aged 30 to 39 in good health.

This chain uses TRBV18 with TRBJ1-3; D gene unclear. The V end lost 2 bases, the J end lost 0 bases, and 11 bases lay between the germline ends. This CDR3 region has 16 residues. Germline V lookup: CDR1 KGHSH, CDR2 LQKENI. CDR3 sequence (DNA): TGTGCCAGCTCACCATATCTTGGGGACTCTGGAAACACCATATATTTT. Its protein product is CASSPYLGDSGNTIYF.

This clone is a singleton in its sample. The chain recombines TRBV10-3 with TRBJ2-3; 14 positions agree with TRBD2. The V gene end was trimmed by 8 bases and the J gene end by 1 base; junction bases not matched to a gene: 8. The CDR3 is 17 amino acids. The germline V gene has CDR1 ENHRY and CDR2 SYGVKD. Here the CDR3 reads CAISGTSGRRGTDTQYF. The CDR3 DNA is TGTGCCATCTCGGGGACTAGCGGGAGACGAGGCACAGATACGCAGTATTTT.

This sequence joins TRBV15 and TRBJ2-1, with 9 bases lining up with TRBD2. The V gene's germline CDR1 is LNHNV and CDR2 YYDKDF (reference sequence). The CDR3 extends over 16 amino acids. Trimming cost V 1 base and J 10 bases; bases outside gene matches: 11. CDR3 DNA sequence: TGTGCCACCAGCAGAGCCCTAGCGGGACGATCCCTAGAGCAGTTCTTC. This sequence encodes CATSRALAGRSLEQFF.

The rearrangement uses TRBV7-9 and TRBJ1-2; perhaps TRBD1 as D (5 bases). Trimming took off 6 bases at V and 1 base at J, with 18 bases between the two ends. Looked up from germline, CDR1 is SEHNR and CDR2 is FQNEAQ (reference sequence). The CDR3 has 16 amino acids. The CDR3 nucleotides are TGTGCCAGCAGTCACATCAGGGCACCCTTTAACTATGGCTACACCTTC. Protein sequence: CASSHIRAPFNYGYTF.

This clone appeared once. V and J are TRBV7-6 and TRBJ2-3; 8 bases align to TRBD2. CDR3 size: 17 residues. V was pared by 1 base and J by 8 bases, with 14 bases of the junction left unmatched. In germline, CDR1 is SGHVS, CDR2 FNYEAQ. CDR3 bases: TGTGCCAGCAGCTTAGGCGGTATAGCGGGGCCCGTCGGTACGCAGTATTTT. It encodes CASSLGGIAGPVGTQYF.

The chain is built from TRBV30 and TRBJ1-1, with no clear D. V was clipped by 3 bases and J by 2 bases, with 25 bases between them. Germline V gene lookup returns CDR1 GTSNPN and CDR2 SVGIG (reference sequence). This CDR3 spans 18 amino acids. The CDR3 sequence: CAWRAPRRTDSGNTEAFF. CDR3 DNA: TGTGCCTGGAGGGCACCCAGAAGGACCGACTCGGGAAACACTGAAGCTTTCTTT. Full variable domain (outside the CDR3, taken from reference TRBV30 and TRBJ1-1): SQTIHQWPATLVQPVGSPLSLECTVEGTSNPNLYWYRQAAGRGLQLLFYSVGIGQISSEVPQNLSASRPQDRQFILSSKKLLLSDSGFYLCAWRAPRRTDSGNTEAFFGQGTRLTVV.

This clone was counted once. The CDR3 spells CASSFCREDDSTGELFF. CDR3 in DNA: TGTGCCAGCAGCTTTTGTCGGGAGGACGACAGTACCGGGGAGCTGTTTTTT. V usage is TRBV12-1 and J usage is TRBJ2-2; the D call of TRBD2 is as the table states it, not checked on the DNA. TRBV12-1 is assigned pseudogene status. The CDR3 runs to 17 residues.

V is TRBV19 and J is TRBJ2-7; D is perhaps TRBD1 (5 bases). V was shortened by 4 bases and J by 0 bases, with 7 bases between the two germline ends. CDR3 length: 13 residues. Germline CDR1 is LNHDA and CDR2 is SQIVND (reference sequence). The CDR3 loop reads CASSTQASYEQYF. As DNA, the CDR3 is TGTGCCAGTAGTACACAGGCCTCCTACGAGCAGTACTTC. Using reference TRBV19 and TRBJ2-7 for the parts outside the CDR3, the full variable domain is DGGITQSPKYLFRKEGQNVTLSCEQNLNHDAMYWYRQDPGQGLRLIYYSQIVNDFQKGDIAEGYSVSREKKESFPLTVTSAQKNPTAFYLCASSTQASYEQYFGPGTRLTVT.

The chain is built from TRBV6-5 and TRBJ2-3; 9 bases are a match to TRBD2. The germline V gene encodes CDR1 MNHEY and CDR2 SVGAGI. The V and J ends lost 5 bases and 5 bases, in that order; junction bases with no gene match: 8. The CDR3 contains 15 residues. The CDR3 DNA follows: TGTGCCAGCAGTACTTTAGCGGGAGTGGGAGATACGCAGTATTTT. Protein: CASSTLAGVGDTQYF.

The rearrangement links TRBV28 to TRBJ1-1, with D possibly being TRBD1 (5 bases). This CDR3 contains 13 residues. Germline V gene lookup returns CDR1 MDHEN and CDR2 SYDVKM. V shed 4 bases and J shed 9 bases, with 15 bases lying between them. The CDR3 reads CASSSPGGLKAFF. In DNA form, the CDR3 reads TGTGCCAGCAGTTCCCCCGGGGGGTTGAAAGCTTTCTTT.

The chain links TRBV5-1 to TRBJ1-1; 9 nucleotides match TRBD1. CDR3 length: 16 residues. With 2 bases clipped from V and 1 base from J, the junction kept 6 bases outside the gene matches. Germline CDR1 reads SGHRS; CDR2 reads YFSETQ. Written as DNA, the CDR3 is TGCGCCAGCAGCTTACCCACAGGGGGCTCGAACACTGAAGCTTTCTTT. It encodes CASSLPTGGSNTEAFF.

The chain uses TRBV9 and TRBJ2-2; 7 positions match TRBD2. The germline CDR1 and CDR2 sequences are SGDLS and YYNGEE. The trim removed 4 bases at V and 2 bases at J, leaving 17 bases unmatched. The CDR3 loop spans 19 amino acids. DNA of the CDR3: TGTGCCAGCAGCCCCCGGGTTACGTGGGAGGGCCTCAACACCGGGGAGCTGTTTTTT. Translating gives CASSPRVTWEGLNTGELFF.

V is TRBV29-1 and J is TRBJ2-5; D ambiguous. This CDR3 spans 13 amino acids. Germline loops: CDR1 SQVTM, CDR2 ANQGSEA. V lost 6 bases to trimming and J lost 0 bases, with 11 bases between them. The CDR3 reads CSVGFLDQETQYF. CDR3 nucleotides: TGCAGCGTCGGGTTTTTAGACCAAGAGACCCAGTACTTC.

The table lists this clone with a count of one. Other DNA sequences in this specimen translate into the identical CDR3. V and J are TRBV28 and TRBJ2-7, with D unresolved. Trimming pared 3 bases from V and 2 bases from J, leaving 5 bases between. The CDR3 runs to 12 residues. Germline CDR1 is MDHEN and CDR2 is SYDVKM. This CDR3 is CASSLGTYEQYF. Here the CDR3 DNA reads TGTGCCAGCAGTTTGGGGACCTACGAGCAGTACTTC.

This sequence joins TRBV10-3 and TRBJ2-1; 10 nucleotides line up with TRBD2. Germline CDR1 reads ENHRY; CDR2 reads SYGVKD. The CDR3 extends over 13 amino acids. Trimming removed 9 bases from V and 7 bases from J; junction bases left unmatched: 6. CDR3 region: CAIGTSVLNEQFF. In DNA form, the CDR3 reads TGTGCCATTGGGACTAGCGTGTTGAATGAGCAGTTCTTC.

The J gene is TRBJ1-5, the V gene TRBV15; tentatively, D is TRBD1 (6 bases). CDR1 is LNHNV and CDR2 is YYDKDF in the germline V gene (reference sequence). V lost 4 bases, J lost 0 bases, and 10 bases lay in between. This CDR3 comprises 15 residues. This chain's CDR3 is CATSTGAPSNQPQHF. The CDR3 nucleotides are TGTGCCACCAGCACGGGGGCACCTAGCAATCAGCCCCAGCATTTT.

V gene TRBV5-4 combines with J gene TRBJ1-2, with D maybe TRBD1 (5 bases). Germline V lookup: CDR1 SGHNT, CDR2 YYREEE (reference sequence). The CDR3 has 14 residues. V dropped 5 bases and J dropped 3 bases, with 14 bases sitting between them. The CDR3 region is CASRYTGGHYGYTF. CDR3 sequence (DNA): TGTGCCAGCAGGTACACGGGGGGACACTATGGCTACACCTTC.

This chain links TRBV4-1 with TRBJ2-7; D gene unclear. The CDR3 spans 13 residues. Trimming stripped 0 bases from V and 12 bases from J, with 15 bases between. Germline V gene sequence: CDR1 MGHRA, CDR2 YSYEKL. The DNA for the CDR3 is TGCGCCAGCAGCCAAGATTTTATCGGATTTTTGTACTTC. It is translated as CASSQDFIGFLYF.

The chain employs TRBV25-1 and TRBJ2-1, with D perhaps TRBD2 (6 bases). This CDR3 has 17 amino acids. The V end lost 2 bases, the J end lost 5 bases, and 19 bases lay between the germline ends. CDR1 is MGHDK, CDR2 SYGVNS, per germline. CDR3 region: CASSERDLGLGNNEQFF. In nucleotides, the CDR3 is TGTGCCAGCAGTGAAAGGGATTTGGGACTGGGTAACAATGAGCAGTTCTTC.

V is TRBV11-3 and J is TRBJ2-7, with 11 bases lining up with TRBD2. Germline V gene data show CDR1 as SGHNT and CDR2 as YENEEA. After removal of 6 bases from V and 5 bases from J, the junction contained 6 bases not matched to a gene. This CDR3 comprises 14 residues. The CDR3 spells CASRPGLADHEQYF. The CDR3 DNA sequence: TGTGCCAGCAGACCGGGACTAGCGGACCACGAGCAGTACTTC. Full variable domain (outside the CDR3, taken from reference TRBV11-3 and TRBJ2-7): EAGVVQSPRYKIIEKKQPVAFWCNPISGHNTLYWYLQNLGQGPELLIRYENEEAVDDSQLPKDRFSAERLKGVDSTLKIQPAELGDSAVYLCASRPGLADHEQYFGPGTRLTVT.

DNA of the CDR3: TGTGCCAGCAGCTTAAACTCTGGGTCGGGGGGCGGTCAGCCCCAGCATTTT. Encoded protein: CASSLNSGSGGGQPQHF. The chain combines TRBV7-2 with TRBJ1-5, with a tentative D call TRBD1 (6 bases). Between the trimmed V and J ends, which lost 2 bases and 6 bases, there was a span of 20 bases. The CDR3 covers 17 residues. In germline, CDR1 is SGHTA, CDR2 FQGNSA.

CDR3 in DNA: TGTGCCACCTCGTGGGGGACAGGGGTGGGAGGCTACACCTTC. Translated, it gives CATSWGTGVGGYTF. The rearrangement links TRBV28 to TRBJ1-2, with 10 bases aligning to TRBD1. Germline CDR1 and CDR2: MDHEN and SYDVKM. The CDR3 has 14 amino acids. Unmatched junction bases numbered 13, after V lost 10 bases and J lost 8 bases.